This TCR beta chain was sequenced in a study of shared clonotypes between healthy human individuals. Study information: Contributing individuals were a couple of females and a few males aged 18 to 49. Study results and limitations: Relative to their counterparts shared across all four donors, non-shared clonotypes exhibited diminished generation probabilities. Compared with memory subsets, naive subsets generally had larger estimated richness. Despite large depth, rarefaction showed incomplete sorted-subset sequencing.

Germline V gene sequence: CDR1 KGHSH, CDR2 LQKENI. The V end lost 6 bases, the J end lost 7 bases, and 21 bases lay between the germline ends. The CDR3 totals 15 residues. Sequenced by immunoSEQ multiplex PCR; TCRdb stores in-frame clones only, minus some. The repertoire holds around 2.5 million clones, with roughly 93% as singletons. A note on this clone: Its specificity is unknown.

This clonotype was sampled from a man between 18 and 29 years old in good health. Some clones in this sample may be carry-over from other donors' samples. Sequences were obtained from naive CD4+ T cells from PBMCs. Stated subset: CD45RA+ positively selected. The chain carries TRBV18 and TRBJ2-5; tentatively, D is TRBD1 or TRBD2 (5 bases each). CDR3 region: CASSGAGQGAGTQYF. In DNA, the CDR3 is TGTGCCAGCTCGGGTGCGGGCCAAGGGGCCGGGACCCAGTACTTC.